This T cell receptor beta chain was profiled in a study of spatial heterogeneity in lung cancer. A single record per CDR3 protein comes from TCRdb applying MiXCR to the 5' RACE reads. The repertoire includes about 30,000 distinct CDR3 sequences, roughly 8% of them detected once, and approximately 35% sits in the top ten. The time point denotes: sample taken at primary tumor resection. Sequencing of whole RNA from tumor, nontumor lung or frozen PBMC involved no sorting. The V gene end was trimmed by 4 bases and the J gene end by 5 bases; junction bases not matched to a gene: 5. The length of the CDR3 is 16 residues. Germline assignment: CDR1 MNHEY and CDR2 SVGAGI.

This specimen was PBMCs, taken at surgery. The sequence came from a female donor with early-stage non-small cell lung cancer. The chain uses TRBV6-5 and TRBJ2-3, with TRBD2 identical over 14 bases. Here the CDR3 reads CASSSGLAGAGDTQYF. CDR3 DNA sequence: TGTGCCAGCAGTTCGGGACTAGCGGGAGCGGGAGATACGCAGTATTTT.